This T cell receptor beta chain was documented in a study of blood T cell repertoires in COVID-19. Assay: immunoSEQ multiplex PCR; the TCRdb copy retains only in-frame clones and omits some. The table lists some 71,000 clones, roughly four fifths of them singletons. Germline V gene data show CDR1 as LNHDA and CDR2 as SQIVND (reference sequence). The V and J ends lost 3 bases and 7 bases respectively, with 12 bases between them. CDR3 length equals 13 residues. The sample consisted of peripheral blood. The clonotype was recovered from a man aged 50-60 years with COVID-19, enrolled during active disease. V gene TRBV19 combines with J gene TRBJ1-2; D may be TRBD1 (6 bases). CDR3 region: CASSIRGALGYTF. The DNA of the CDR3 is TGTGCCAGTAGTATTCGGGGGGCGCTTGGCTACACCTTC.